Listed below are T cell receptor beta chains from one sample, sequenced in a study of cytomegalovirus exposure and HLA in healthy donors. TCRdb's copy holds only in-frame clones and misses some; the assay was immunoSEQ multiplex PCR. Of roughly 110,000 clones listed, about two thirds were seen once; the top ten hold 2.5% to 3.5%. The sequencing sample was made of PBMCs. All receptors come from a female donor in good health and CMV-seronegative. Both conserved end residues are part of each CDR3. Each record gives: clone size, V gene, D gene, J gene, CDR3 DNA, CDR3 protein. The D gene is left open where the match is weak. Clone size, where shown, is once, few, many, or a class for clones that have expanded.

abundance: few
v_gene: TRBV4-1
d_gene: TRBD2
j_gene: TRBJ2-1
CDR3nt: TGCGCCAGCAGCCAAGAGGGGACTAGCGTGCTTACGGAGCAGTTCTTC
CDR3aa: CASSQEGTSVLTEQFF

abundance: -
v_gene: TRBV5-1
d_gene: -
j_gene: TRBJ2-1
CDR3nt: TGCGCCAGCAGCTTGTTCCCCCAAGAACTAGTCTCCTACAATGAGCAGTTCTTC
CDR3aa: CASSLFPQELVSYNEQFF

abundance: -
v_gene: TRBV5-1
d_gene: TRBD2
j_gene: TRBJ2-3
CDR3nt: TGCGCCAGCAGCCTAGCGGGCACAGATACGCAGTATTTT
CDR3aa: CASSLAGTDTQYF

abundance: -
v_gene: TRBV2
d_gene: -
j_gene: TRBJ1-5
CDR3nt: TGTGCCAGCAGTGAGTGGCAGGGTTTCGAGACCCAGCATTTT
CDR3aa: CASSEWQGFETQHF

abundance: -
v_gene: TRBV5-4
d_gene: TRBD1
j_gene: TRBJ2-1
CDR3nt: TGTGCCAGCAGCTTGGCCCAGGGACAGGGGGCTTTCGATGAGCAGTTCTTC
CDR3aa: CASSLAQGQGAFDEQFF

abundance: -
v_gene: TRBV9
d_gene: -
j_gene: TRBJ1-6
CDR3nt: TGTGCCAGCAGTGACCGACTTAATTCACCCCTCCACTTT
CDR3aa: CASSDRLNSPLHF

abundance: -
v_gene: TRBV28
d_gene: -
j_gene: TRBJ1-2
CDR3nt: TGTGCCAGCAGCTCCCCCGGGACAATGAACTATGGCTACACCTTC
CDR3aa: CASSSPGTMNYGYTF

abundance: few
v_gene: TRBV30
d_gene: -
j_gene: TRBJ1-1
CDR3nt: TGTGCCTGGAATATAGAGATGAACACTGAAGCTTTCTTT
CDR3aa: CAWNIEMNTEAFF

abundance: few
v_gene: TRBV2
d_gene: -
j_gene: TRBJ1-1
CDR3nt: TGTGCCAGCAGGCGGGAATGGGACACTGAAGCTTTCTTT
CDR3aa: CASRREWDTEAFF

abundance: -
v_gene: TRBV27
d_gene: TRBD1
j_gene: TRBJ2-7
CDR3nt: TGTGCCAGCAGTTTAGGGACAGACCGGGAGCAGTACTTC
CDR3aa: CASSLGTDREQYF

abundance: -
v_gene: TRBV15
d_gene: -
j_gene: TRBJ2-4
CDR3nt: TGTGCCACCAGCAGTGAGACAATAGCCAAAAACATTCAGTACTTC
CDR3aa: CATSSETIAKNIQYF

abundance: -
v_gene: TRBV5-1
d_gene: -
j_gene: TRBJ1-1
CDR3nt: TGCGCCAGCAGCGAGTTACCCCGGGGGACTGAAGCTTTCTTT
CDR3aa: CASSELPRGTEAFF

abundance: once
v_gene: TRBV10-3
d_gene: TRBD1
j_gene: TRBJ2-7
CDR3nt: TGTGCCATCAGCCCTGACAGGGGGGTTTTCTACGAGCAGTACTTC
CDR3aa: CAISPDRGVFYEQYF

abundance: -
v_gene: TRBV6-1
d_gene: -
j_gene: TRBJ2-7
CDR3nt: TGTGCCACCTGGACAGAGAGGTCCTACGAGCAGTACTTC
CDR3aa: CATWTERSYEQYF

abundance: -
v_gene: TRBV5-6
d_gene: -
j_gene: TRBJ2-2
CDR3nt: TGTGCCAGCAGCAGAACAGGGTTCGGGGAGCTGTTTTTT
CDR3aa: CASSRTGFGELFF

abundance: -
v_gene: TRBV5-1
d_gene: -
j_gene: TRBJ2-3
CDR3nt: TGCGCCAGCAGCTTGTTAGCGGCTAGCACAGATACGCAGTATTTT
CDR3aa: CASSLLAASTDTQYF

abundance: -
v_gene: TRBV11-3
d_gene: -
j_gene: TRBJ2-3
CDR3nt: TGTGCCAGCAGCCGCGGGGGCGGTAACGCAGATACGCAGTATTTT
CDR3aa: CASSRGGGNADTQYF

abundance: -
v_gene: TRBV6-1
d_gene: -
j_gene: TRBJ1-6
CDR3nt: TGTGCCAGCAGTCGGGACTTTTCACCCCTCCACTTT
CDR3aa: CASSRDFSPLHF

abundance: -
v_gene: TRBV28
d_gene: TRBD2
j_gene: TRBJ2-3
CDR3nt: TGTGCCAGCAGTTTCTTGGGCGGGAGGGCAACAGATACGCAGTATTTT
CDR3aa: CASSFLGGRATDTQYF

abundance: once
v_gene: TRBV5-4
d_gene: TRBD2
j_gene: TRBJ2-5
CDR3nt: TGTGCCAGCAGCTTAAGCGGGAGCCAAGGGGAGACCCAGTACTTC
CDR3aa: CASSLSGSQGETQYF

abundance: -
v_gene: TRBV5-4
d_gene: -
j_gene: TRBJ2-2
CDR3nt: TGTGCCAGCAGCTTGGACAGCAGGAGGACCGGGGAGCTGTTTTTT
CDR3aa: CASSLDSRRTGELFF

abundance: -
v_gene: TRBV28
d_gene: -
j_gene: TRBJ1-2
CDR3nt: TGTGCCAGCAGTTTTGAACAGGGCTTCTATGGCTACACCTTC
CDR3aa: CASSFEQGFYGYTF

abundance: -
v_gene: TRBV7-8
d_gene: TRBD1
j_gene: TRBJ2-2
CDR3nt: TGTGCCAGCAGCTCGTGGACAGGGGAGGTCGGGGAGCTGTTTTTT
CDR3aa: CASSSWTGEVGELFF

abundance: -
v_gene: TRBV29-1
d_gene: -
j_gene: TRBJ1-1
CDR3nt: TGCAGCGTTGAGCCCGCGGGGCCGAACACTGAAGCTTTCTTT
CDR3aa: CSVEPAGPNTEAFF

abundance: -
v_gene: TRBV5-4
d_gene: -
j_gene: TRBJ2-7
CDR3nt: TGTGCCAGCAGCTTGGGGGGGCCTCCCTACGAGCAGTACTTC
CDR3aa: CASSLGGPPYEQYF

abundance: -
v_gene: TRBV15
d_gene: TRBD2
j_gene: TRBJ2-6
CDR3nt: TGTGCCACCAGCACTCCACCGGGGGGGGGCTCTGGGGCCAACGTCCTGACTTTC
CDR3aa: CATSTPPGGGSGANVLTF

abundance: once
v_gene: TRBV15
d_gene: -
j_gene: TRBJ1-2
CDR3nt: TGTGCCACCAGCGGGGACTTTAACTATGGCTACACCTTC
CDR3aa: CATSGDFNYGYTF

abundance: few
v_gene: TRBV30
d_gene: -
j_gene: TRBJ2-7
CDR3nt: TGTGCCTGGGACGGGAGCTCCTACGAGCAGTACTTC
CDR3aa: CAWDGSSYEQYF

abundance: -
v_gene: TRBV11-2
d_gene: -
j_gene: TRBJ1-3
CDR3nt: TGTGCCAGCAGCTCCGGACAAGTCTCTGGAAACACCATATATTTT
CDR3aa: CASSSGQVSGNTIYF

abundance: few
v_gene: TRBV5-5
d_gene: TRBD2
j_gene: TRBJ2-1
CDR3nt: TGTGCCAGCAGCCTTAGCGGGATAAGGAACAATGAGCAGTTCTTC
CDR3aa: CASSLSGIRNNEQFF

abundance: -
v_gene: TRBV29-1
d_gene: TRBD2
j_gene: TRBJ2-7
CDR3nt: TGCAGCGTTAAAATGACTAGCGGGGGGACCGAGCAGTACTTC
CDR3aa: CSVKMTSGGTEQYF

abundance: few
v_gene: TRBV7-9
d_gene: TRBD1
j_gene: TRBJ1-2
CDR3nt: TGTGCCAGCAGCCCCGCAGGGGGGTTTCGCTATGGCTACACCTTC
CDR3aa: CASSPAGGFRYGYTF

abundance: -
v_gene: TRBV11-2
d_gene: TRBD1
j_gene: TRBJ2-7
CDR3nt: TGTGCCAGCAGCTTAGTTACAGGGGGGCGCGAGAGGTACGAGCAGTACTTC
CDR3aa: CASSLVTGGRERYEQYF

abundance: few
v_gene: TRBV7-7
d_gene: -
j_gene: TRBJ1-2
CDR3nt: TGTGCTAGCAACCCACAACCCCATGACAGGACTTACTATGGCTACACCTTC
CDR3aa: CASNPQPHDRTYYGYTF

abundance: once
v_gene: TRBV7-6
d_gene: TRBD2
j_gene: TRBJ2-1
CDR3nt: TGTGCCAGCAGCTTAGTGGCTAGCGGGCGGGGTGAGCAGTTCTTC
CDR3aa: CASSLVASGRGEQFF

abundance: -
v_gene: TRBV7-9
d_gene: -
j_gene: TRBJ2-2
CDR3nt: TGTGCCAGCAGCTTAAGGAGAGCGGCCACCGGGGAGCTGTTTTTT
CDR3aa: CASSLRRAATGELFF

abundance: -
v_gene: TRBV5-4
d_gene: TRBD2
j_gene: TRBJ2-3
CDR3nt: TGTGCCAGCAGTCAAGAGCGGGAGGCTACCACAGATACGCAGTATTTT
CDR3aa: CASSQEREATTDTQYF

abundance: many
v_gene: TRBV6-6
d_gene: -
j_gene: TRBJ2-5
CDR3nt: TGTGCCAGCAACCGGGAACCCCAAGAGACCCAGTACTTC
CDR3aa: CASNREPQETQYF

abundance: -
v_gene: TRBV7-3
d_gene: TRBD2
j_gene: TRBJ2-2
CDR3nt: TGTGCCAGCAGCTTAATGGGTTTAGCGGGAGGATACACCGGGGAGCTGTTTTTT
CDR3aa: CASSLMGLAGGYTGELFF

abundance: -
v_gene: TRBV5-4
d_gene: -
j_gene: TRBJ1-2
CDR3nt: TGTGCCAGCAGTCTGGGGAGGGGTCATGGCTACACCTTC
CDR3aa: CASSLGRGHGYTF

abundance: -
v_gene: TRBV10-3
d_gene: TRBD1
j_gene: TRBJ2-7
CDR3nt: TGTGCCATCAGACCGGACAGGTCGTCCTACGAGCAGTACTTC
CDR3aa: CAIRPDRSSYEQYF

abundance: -
v_gene: TRBV6-1
d_gene: -
j_gene: TRBJ2-1
CDR3nt: TGTGCCAGCAGTGGAGGCGACCTATGGAATGAGCAGTTCTTC
CDR3aa: CASSGGDLWNEQFF

abundance: once
v_gene: TRBV10-1
d_gene: TRBD1
j_gene: TRBJ2-7
CDR3nt: TGCGCCAGCAGTAGCCGGGACAGGGTCCACGAGCAGTACTTC
CDR3aa: CASSSRDRVHEQYF

abundance: -
v_gene: TRBV6-1
d_gene: TRBD1
j_gene: TRBJ1-2
CDR3nt: TGTGCCAGCGATCTGACAGGGTTCTATGGCTACACCTTC
CDR3aa: CASDLTGFYGYTF

abundance: few
v_gene: TRBV18
d_gene: -
j_gene: TRBJ2-7
CDR3nt: TGTGCCAGCTCACGTACTCTAGCGCTCTCCTACGAGCAGTACTTC
CDR3aa: CASSRTLALSYEQYF

abundance: -
v_gene: TRBV19
d_gene: TRBD2
j_gene: TRBJ2-5
CDR3nt: TGTGCCAGTAGTACAAGATCAAGACTAGCGGGAGGAGAGACCCAGTACTTC
CDR3aa: CASSTRSRLAGGETQYF

abundance: -
v_gene: TRBV5-4
d_gene: -
j_gene: TRBJ2-7
CDR3nt: TGTGCCAGCAGCCCGGCCGGGACTGACGCCTACGAGCAGTACTTC
CDR3aa: CASSPAGTDAYEQYF

abundance: once
v_gene: TRBV28
d_gene: -
j_gene: TRBJ2-7
CDR3nt: TGTGCCAGCAGAGGGGGGGGGACCTCCTACGAGCAGTACTTC
CDR3aa: CASRGGGTSYEQYF